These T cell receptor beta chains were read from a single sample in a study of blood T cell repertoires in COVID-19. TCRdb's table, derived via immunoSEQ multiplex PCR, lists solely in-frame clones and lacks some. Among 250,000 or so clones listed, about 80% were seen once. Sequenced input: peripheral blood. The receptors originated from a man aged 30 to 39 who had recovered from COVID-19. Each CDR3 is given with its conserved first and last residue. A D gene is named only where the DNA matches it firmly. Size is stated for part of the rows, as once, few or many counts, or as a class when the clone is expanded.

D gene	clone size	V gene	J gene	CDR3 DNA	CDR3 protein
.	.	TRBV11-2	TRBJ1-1	TGTGCCAGCAGCTTAGCGGAGGACACTGAAGCTTTCTTT	CASSLAEDTEAFF
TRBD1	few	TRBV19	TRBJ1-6	TGTGCCACCAAAGACAGGGTACAGTCACCCCTCCACTTT	CATKDRVQSPLHF
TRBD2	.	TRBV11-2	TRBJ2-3	TGTGCCAGCAGTCCCGGACTAGCGGGGGGAACAGATACGCAGTATTTT	CASSPGLAGGTDTQYF
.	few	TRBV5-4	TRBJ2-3	TGTGCCAGCCTCCTTTCGGGGGTGGCAGATACGCAGTATTTT	CASLLSGVADTQYF
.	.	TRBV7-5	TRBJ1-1	TGTGTCAGAAGTCCCCTTACAGGCCGTGAAGCTTTCTTT	CVRSPLTGREAFF
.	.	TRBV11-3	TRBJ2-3	TGTGCCAGCAGCCCCGGACAGTATAGCACAGATACGCAGTATTTT	CASSPGQYSTDTQYF
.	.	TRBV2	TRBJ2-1	TGTGCCAGCAGTGAATACTGGGCTGAGCAGTTCTTC	CASSEYWAEQFF
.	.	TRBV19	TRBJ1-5	TGTGCCAGTAGTATAGTTATAACAGCTTATAGCAATCAGCCCCAGCATTTT	CASSIVITAYSNQPQHF
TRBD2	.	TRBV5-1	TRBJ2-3	TGCGCCAGCAGCTTAAGCGGGGGCACAGATACGCAGTATTTT	CASSLSGGTDTQYF
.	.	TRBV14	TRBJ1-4	TGTGCCAGCAGAGCCCCCGGGGAAAAACTGTTTTTT	CASRAPGEKLFF
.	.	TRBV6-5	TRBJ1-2	TGTGCCAGCAGTTTCGGCAGGAACTATGGCTACACCTTC	CASSFGRNYGYTF
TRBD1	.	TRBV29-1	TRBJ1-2	TGCAGCGCTCAAACAGGGGCCAACTATGGCTACACCTTC	CSAQTGANYGYTF
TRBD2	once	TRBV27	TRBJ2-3	TGTGCCAGCAGTTTCCAGCGGGGGGGCGGGACAGATACGCAGTATTTT	CASSFQRGGGTDTQYF
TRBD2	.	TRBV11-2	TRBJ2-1	TGTGCCAGCAGCTTACAGACTAGCGGGGGAAACAATGAGCAGTTCTTC	CASSLQTSGGNNEQFF
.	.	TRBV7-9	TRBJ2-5	TGTGCCAGCAGCTTAATGATAGCCCAAGAGACCCAGTACTTC	CASSLMIAQETQYF
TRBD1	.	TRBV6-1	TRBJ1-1	TGTGCCAGCAGTGAGGCACAGGGGGCTAATGGTGAAGCTTTCTTT	CASSEAQGANGEAFF
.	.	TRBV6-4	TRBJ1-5	TGTGCCAGCAGGACCCGTTACAGGGTAGACAATCAGCCCCAGCATTTT	CASRTRYRVDNQPQHF
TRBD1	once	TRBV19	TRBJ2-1	TGTGCCACTTCGGGCGGACAGGGTCTTCCGAAGCAGTTCTTC	CATSGGQGLPKQFF
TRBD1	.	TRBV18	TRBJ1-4	TGTGCCAGCTCGCAAAACAGGGGTGTAGATGAAAAACTGTTTTTT	CASSQNRGVDEKLFF
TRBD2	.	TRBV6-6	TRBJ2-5	TGTGCCAGCAGTCCCCCATTTAGCGGGGGGCCGTCCGGCCAAGAGACCCAGTACTTC	CASSPPFSGGPSGQETQYF
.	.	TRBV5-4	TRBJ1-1	TGTGCCAGCAGCTTGGACCTCAGGGGCGGGACTGAAGCTTTCTTT	CASSLDLRGGTEAFF
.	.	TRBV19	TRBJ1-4	TGTGCCAGTAGTATAGCTTGGACAGATGAAAAACTGTTTTTT	CASSIAWTDEKLFF
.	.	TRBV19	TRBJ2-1	TGTGCCAGTAGTATGGGGGCGCTTGAGCAGTTCTTC	CASSMGALEQFF
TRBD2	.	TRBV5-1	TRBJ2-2	TGCGCCAGCAGCCTGAGACTAGCGGGGGGGCCGAACACCGGGGAGCTGTTTTTT	CASSLRLAGGPNTGELFF
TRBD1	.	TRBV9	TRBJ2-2	TGTGCCAGCAGCCCCCGCGGGACAGGAGGCACCGGGGAGCTGTTTTTT	CASSPRGTGGTGELFF
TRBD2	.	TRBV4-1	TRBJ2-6	TGCGCCAGCAGCCCGGGGAGGGGAGGGGCCAACGTCCTGACTTTC	CASSPGRGGANVLTF
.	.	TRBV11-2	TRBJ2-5	TGTGCCAGCAGCTCCCCGAGGGTAGCGGACAGGTCTTGGTCTGAGACCCAGTACTTC	CASSSPRVADRSWSETQYF
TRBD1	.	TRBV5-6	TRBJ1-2	TGTGCCAGCAGTCCCCCAACAGGGGCAAGTGGCTACACCTTC	CASSPPTGASGYTF
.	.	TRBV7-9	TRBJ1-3	TGTGCCAGCAGCTTACAGGGAAACACCATATATTTT	CASSLQGNTIYF
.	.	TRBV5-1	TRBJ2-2	TGCGCCAGCAGAGAGCCGCCTGCTACCGGGGAGCTGTTTTTT	CASREPPATGELFF
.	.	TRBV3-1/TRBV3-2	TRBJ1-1	TGTGCCAGCAGCCAAATAGAGGGAGCTTCAAGAGCTTTCTTT	CASSQIEGASRAFF